This T cell receptor (beta chain) was captured by sequencing in a study of cytomegalovirus exposure and HLA in healthy donors. A note on this clone: Its antigen is unknown.

Points from the study as a whole: In vitro testing confirmed a few CMV-associated chains as specific for CMV antigens. Subsequent analysis found a tendency for first-cohort TCR clusters to co-occur within the 120 or so validation repertoires.

The CDR3 runs to 17 residues. In germline, CDR1 is KGHSH, CDR2 LQKENI. Trimming removed 3 bases at V and 4 bases at J, with 20 bases between. TCRdb's copy holds only in-frame clones and misses some; the assay was immunoSEQ multiplex PCR. The sample lists about 110,000 clones; around nine tenths were seen once. The sequencing sample was made of PBMCs. The sequence came from a woman aged 18-29 years in good health and CMV-seronegative. This chain joins TRBV18 and TRBJ2-3; possibly TRBD1 for D (5 bases). The CDR3, as DNA: TGTGCCAGCTCACCCACTGGGCAGGGATCTGCCCCAGATACGCAGTATTTT. This codes for CASSPTGQGSAPDTQYF.